This TCR beta chain originates from a study of shared clonotypes between healthy human individuals. Study-level information: Each donor's CD8 memory used one plate, CD8 naive two, each CD4 subset three.

Clones were read by immunoSEQ multiplex PCR, and TCRdb kept only the in-frame ones, dropping some. The sample carries 2 million to 3 million clones, more than 85% recorded once. Per the germline V gene, CDR1 is MDHEN and CDR2 is SYDVKM. Trimming removed 6 bases at V and 7 bases at J, with 19 bases between. The CDR3 is 14 amino acids. The gene calls are TRBV28 and TRBJ2-7; D possibly corresponds to TRBD1 (6 bases). The origin of this receptor is a man aged 18-30 years in good health. Some clones in this sample may be carry-over from other donors' samples. Sequencing was performed on naive CD4+ T cells from PBMCs. The subset is: CD45RA+ positively selected. The DNA of the CDR3 is TGTGCCAGCAGCCGTGGGACAACCACCGGGGAGCAGTACTTC. Protein sequence: CASSRGTTTGEQYF.